This T cell receptor beta chain appears in the sequencing data of a study of blood T cell repertoires in COVID-19 (TCRdb year 2020). In terms of the full investigation: Samples from collaborators originated in the United States, Italy and Spain and spanned both the acute and convalescent phases of COVID-19. The material from the prospective study consisted of cDNA or gDNA derived from T cells, B-cell-depleted T cells, or PBMCs. Deeply sampled blood TCRbeta repertoires from subjects exposed to, actively infected with, or recovered from COVID-19 were included in the dataset. The repertoires were released in a freely available public database meant as a resource for research on the immune response to SARS-CoV-2. Nearly every sample came with metadata listing a de-identified subject ID, COVID-19 status, age in years and sex. The samples were drawn from the first 160 participants of the ongoing ImmuneRACE study and from 1,254 subjects provided by 6 global collaborators. Where HLA class I and class II types were available, the types were taken from metadata supplied by the sample provider, not from assay-based typing. Broad study findings and their caveats: The amount of clinical and demographic metadata varied by source and participant and was provided uncurated.

TCRbeta CDR3 regions were amplified from genomic DNA using the immunoSEQ Assay, a bias-controlled multiplex PCR. In the original analysis: Within the assay, amplification of reference gene primers was used to estimate how many nucleated cells each sample contained. To quantify the absolute abundance of each unique TCRbeta CDR3 rearrangement, sequence reads were collapsed and filtered. For each sample, productive Simpson clonality was calculated by taking the square root of Simpson's diversity index across productive rearrangements. TCRdb took this table from immuneACCESS and kept in-frame rearrangements with V and J called. Such tables lack part of the clones; where checked against another copy, unresolved V genes explain under half of the gap, and the rest is unexplained. The V and J calls and the clone size are those of that table, but D and trimming were determined from the DNA. The sample contains 150,000 to 200,000 clones, roughly 85% of them found a single time. Roughly 9% of the sample goes to the ten largest clones.

Participants in the prospective study were aged about 18 to 95 years, lived in 24 United States geographic areas, and enrolled through a virtual design. In the prospective study, cohorts were assigned on the basis of participant-reported clinical history obtained from a screening survey and a study questionnaire. Recovered participants in ImmuneRACE Cohort 3 were defined by two consecutive negative NP/OP PCR tests, clearance by a healthcare professional, or resolution of symptoms. Each participant in the prospective study had whole blood, serum and a nasopharyngeal or oropharyngeal swab collected by mobile phlebotomists. Over a roughly 2-month period, participants in the prospective study had the option of providing additional blood draws and questionnaires. Before DNA extraction, blood samples from the prospective study were shipped at room temperature or frozen. This clone was counted at least ten times. There is no known antigen for this receptor. Per-base quality was not reported, and no clone a single base away is much larger than it. The sample carries other DNA sequences with the same CDR3.

Per the germline V gene, MDHEN is the CDR1 and SYDVKM is the CDR2. V is cut back by 2 bases and J by 7 bases, with 2 bases in the junction unmatched. From cysteine to phenylalanine, the CDR3 is 14 amino acids long. Solely the CDR3 DNA is kept, with 42 bases framed from the first base. The sequence was collected from a woman aged 18-29 years who had recovered from COVID-19. The chain employs TRBV28 and TRBJ1-6, with 7 bases aligning to TRBD1. The sequencing input was PBMCs or T cells enriched from blood (not recorded which). The base sequence is TGTGCCAGCAGTTTAGACAGGGAGAATTCACCCCTCCACTTT. Protein translation: CASSLDRENSPLHF.